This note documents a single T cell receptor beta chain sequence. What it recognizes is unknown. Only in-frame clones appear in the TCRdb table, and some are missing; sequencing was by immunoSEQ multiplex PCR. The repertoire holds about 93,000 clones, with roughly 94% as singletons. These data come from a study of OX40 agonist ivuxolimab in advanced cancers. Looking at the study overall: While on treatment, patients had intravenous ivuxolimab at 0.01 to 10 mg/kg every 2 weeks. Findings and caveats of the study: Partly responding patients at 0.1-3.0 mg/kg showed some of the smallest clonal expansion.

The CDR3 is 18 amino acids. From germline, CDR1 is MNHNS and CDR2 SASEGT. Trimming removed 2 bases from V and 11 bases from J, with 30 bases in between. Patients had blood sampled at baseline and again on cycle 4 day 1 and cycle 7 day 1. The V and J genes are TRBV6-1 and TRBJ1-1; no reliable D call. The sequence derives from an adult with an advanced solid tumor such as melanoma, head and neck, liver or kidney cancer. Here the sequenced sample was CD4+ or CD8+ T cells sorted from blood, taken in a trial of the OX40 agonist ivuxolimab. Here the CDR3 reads CASSEWQDLLLVQMGAFF. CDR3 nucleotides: TGTGCCAGCAGTGAATGGCAGGATCTTCTCCTCGTCCAAATGGGGGCTTTCTTT.